Listed below are T cell receptor beta chains from one sample, sequenced in a study of PD-1 blockade in classical Hodgkin lymphoma. Measured with immunoSEQ multiplex PCR; TCRdb has only the in-frame clones, and not every one. The repertoire holds around 25,000 clones, with around 84% as singletons. Specimen: CD4+ T cells from blood, collected at baseline. The receptors were sampled from a human donor with classical Hodgkin lymphoma. The CDR3 runs from the conserved cysteine through the conserved F or W. The D gene is left open where the match is weak. Clone size, where shown, is once, few, many, or a class for clones that have expanded.

TRBV6-5,-,-,TRBJ1-5,CASLPGVYSNQPQHF,TGTGCCAGTCTTCCAGGGGTGTATAGCAATCAGCCCCAGCATTTT
TRBV25-1,TRBD1,-,TRBJ2-5,CASSSPGQGGGETQYF,TGTGCCAGCAGCTCCCCGGGACAGGGAGGTGGAGAGACCCAGTACTTC
TRBV7-2,-,-,TRBJ2-3,CASSQAGLTGDTQYF,TGTGCCAGCAGCCAAGCCGGACTAACCGGGGATACGCAGTATTTT
TRBV6-5,-,-,TRBJ2-2,CASRRGGAGTGELFF,TGTGCCAGCAGGAGGGGGGGGGCAGGGACCGGGGAGCTGTTTTTT
TRBV2,-,-,TRBJ1-3,CAIDRGGNTIYF,TGTGCCATTGACAGAGGCGGAAACACCATATATTTT
TRBV25-1,TRBD1,-,TRBJ1-3,CASRPDRAGHTIYF,TGTGCCAGCAGGCCGGACAGGGCGGGTCACACCATATATTTT
TRBV19,-,-,TRBJ1-3,CATGGIPGGNTIYF,TGTGCCACCGGAGGGATACCTGGAGGAAACACCATATATTTT
TRBV11-3,-,-,TRBJ1-4,CASSPTAAIEKLFF,TGTGCCAGCAGCCCGACCGCAGCGATAGAAAAACTGTTTTTT
TRBV19,-,-,TRBJ1-3,CASHYLSGSGNTIYF,TGTGCCAGCCATTACCTATCGGGCTCTGGAAACACCATATATTTT
TRBV10-1,-,once,TRBJ1-5,CASRDRRDNQPQHF,TGCGCCAGCAGGGACCGTCGGGATAATCAGCCCCAGCATTTT
TRBV4-2,TRBD1,-,TRBJ1-4,CASSPGTVVKNEKLFF,TGTGCCAGCAGCCCCGGGACAGTCGTCAAAAATGAAAAACTGTTTTTT
TRBV9,TRBD2,-,TRBJ2-5,CASSQTSGGATKTQYF,TGTGCCAGCAGTCAAACTAGCGGGGGGGCCACTAAGACCCAGTACTTC
TRBV7-3,-,-,TRBJ1-1,CASSQPGSEAFF,TGTGCCAGCAGCCAGCCGGGCTCTGAAGCTTTCTTT
TRBV7-9,-,few,TRBJ1-3,CASSQQGVPGNTIYF,TGTGCCAGCAGCCAACAGGGAGTCCCTGGAAACACCATATATTTT
TRBV7-3,-,few,TRBJ2-3,CASSLGLRQTDTQYF,TGTGCCAGCAGCTTAGGACTGCGGCAGACAGATACGCAGTATTTT
TRBV7-9,-,-,TRBJ1-3,CASSPARGASGNTIYF,TGTGCCAGCAGCCCAGCTAGGGGGGCCTCTGGAAACACCATATATTTT
TRBV18,-,-,TRBJ2-5,CASSPAGTQETQYF,TGTGCCAGCTCACCAGCGGGGACCCAAGAGACCCAGTACTTC
TRBV25-1,-,-,TRBJ1-2,CASSGTDYGYTF,TGTGCCAGCAGTGGGACAGACTATGGCTACACCTTC
TRBV19,-,-,TRBJ1-1,CASSMRAGSMNTEAFF,TGTGCCAGTAGTATGAGGGCAGGGTCGATGAACACTGAAGCTTTCTTT
TRBV6-5,-,-,TRBJ2-5,CASSDQQGLETQYF,TGTGCCAGCAGTGATCAACAGGGTTTGGAGACCCAGTACTTC
TRBV19,TRBD1,once,TRBJ1-3,CASSSPGQTSGNTIYF,TGTGCCAGTAGTTCCCCGGGACAGACCTCTGGAAACACCATATATTTT
TRBV6-6,-,few,TRBJ2-7,CASSYQGWQYF,TGTGCCAGCAGTTACCAGGGGTGGCAGTACTTC
TRBV15,TRBD1,-,TRBJ1-4,CATSRDRGLSEKLFF,TGTGCCACCAGCAGGGACAGGGGGCTCAGTGAAAAACTGTTTTTT
TRBV2,-,-,TRBJ2-1,CASRRDLSSSYNEQFF,TGTGCCAGCAGGAGGGACCTTTCGAGCTCCTACAATGAGCAGTTCTTC
TRBV5-1,TRBD1,-,TRBJ2-2,CASSSLGTGTTGELFF,TGCGCCAGCAGCTCCCTGGGGACAGGAACCACCGGGGAGCTGTTTTTT
TRBV16,-,-,TRBJ1-2,CASSQLGGYTF,TGTGCCAGCAGCCAATTAGGAGGCTACACCTTC
TRBV11-2,-,-,TRBJ1-1,CASLQTRNTEAFF,TGTGCCAGCCTCCAAACCAGGAACACTGAAGCTTTCTTT
TRBV19,-,-,TRBJ1-2,CASSMGTGRNYGYTF,TGTGCCAGTAGTATGGGGACGGGCCGTAACTATGGCTACACCTTC
TRBV13,-,-,TRBJ1-1,CASSWTLGVTWNTEAFF,TGTGCCAGCAGCTGGACCCTCGGGGTTACTTGGAACACTGAAGCTTTCTTT
TRBV9,-,-,TRBJ2-1,CASSAGQSSYNEQFF,TGTGCCAGCAGTGCGGGCCAGAGCTCCTACAATGAGCAGTTCTTC
TRBV6-6,TRBD1,-,TRBJ1-1,CASSTQQGATEAFF,TGTGCCAGCAGTACCCAACAGGGGGCCACTGAAGCTTTCTTT
TRBV7-2,TRBD1,-,TRBJ2-3,CASNQGAGRTDTQYF,TGTGCCAGCAACCAGGGGGCGGGGCGCACAGATACGCAGTATTTT
TRBV6-6,-,once,TRBJ2-7,CASSSAPLLEQYF,TGTGCCAGCAGTTCGGCCCCACTACTCGAGCAGTACTTC
TRBV11-2,-,-,TRBJ2-2,CASSETSFTGELFF,TGTGCCAGCAGCGAGACTAGTTTCACCGGGGAGCTGTTTTTT
TRBV2,-,-,TRBJ1-6,CASSELVAYNSPLHF,TGTGCCAGCAGTGAGTTGGTGGCCTATAATTCACCCCTCCACTTT
TRBV18,-,-,TRBJ2-3,CASSRYDTATDTQYF,TGTGCCAGCTCACGATACGACACCGCCACAGATACGCAGTATTTT
TRBV2,TRBD1,-,TRBJ1-6,CASSVQGAVSSPLHF,TGTGCCAGCAGTGTGCAGGGGGCTGTTTCTTCACCCCTCCACTTT
TRBV5-1,TRBD2,-,TRBJ2-3,CASSFTSGDIDTQYF,TGCGCCAGCAGCTTTACTAGCGGGGATATAGATACGCAGTATTTT
TRBV5-1,-,-,TRBJ2-1,CASSLAGTSYNEQFF,TGCGCCAGCAGCTTGGCCGGGACCTCCTACAATGAGCAGTTCTTC
TRBV5-4,-,-,TRBJ2-7,CASSLGQASYEQYF,TGTGCCAGCAGCTTGGGACAGGCGAGTTACGAGCAGTACTTC
TRBV18,-,few,TRBJ1-2,CASSPTSAGGINGYTF,TGTGCCAGCTCACCCACCTCGGCAGGTGGGATCAATGGCTACACCTTC
TRBV7-6,-,-,TRBJ1-5,CASSLEQGLSNQPQHF,TGTGCCAGCAGCTTAGAGCAGGGTCTTAGCAATCAGCCCCAGCATTTT
TRBV5-8,-,few,TRBJ1-5,CASRPLGYQPQHF,TGTGCCAGCCGCCCTTTAGGATATCAGCCCCAGCATTTT
TRBV19,-,-,TRBJ2-3,CASGDGMSGGTDTQYF,TGTGCCAGTGGAGATGGGATGTCCGGGGGCACAGATACGCAGTATTTT